A selection of T cell receptor beta chains follows, all from one sample in a study of shared clonotypes between healthy human individuals. The table came from immunoSEQ multiplex PCR; TCRdb's copy has only in-frame clones and leaves some out. The table includes roughly 2,500,000 clones, under 95% detected once. Material for sequencing was naive CD4+ T cells from PBMCs. The source is a man aged 18 to 30 in good health. Some clones in this sample may be carry-over from other donors' samples. Both conserved end residues are part of each CDR3. A D gene is named only where the DNA matches it firmly. The listing skips clone size in some rows; elsewhere it reads once, few, many or a size class.

NA	NA	TRBJ2-3	TRBV4-3	CASSQGSWAGRADTQYF	TGCGCCAGCAGCCAAGGGTCGTGGGCCGGCAGGGCAGATACGCAGTATTTT
NA	NA	TRBJ2-7	TRBV15	CATRQRAGWGEQYF	TGTGCCACCAGACAACGGGCGGGTTGGGGAGAGCAGTACTTC
TRBD1	NA	TRBJ1-5	TRBV27	CASSFGTGQPQHF	TGTGCCAGCAGTTTCGGGACAGGTCAGCCCCAGCATTTT
NA	NA	TRBJ1-4	TRBV5-4	CASSLGRGRGGEKLFF	TGTGCCAGCAGCCTGGGGCGCGGCAGGGGAGGCGAAAAACTGTTTTTT
TRBD2	NA	TRBJ2-1	TRBV29-1	CSVEGLAAYNEQFF	TGCAGCGTTGAAGGGCTAGCGGCGTACAATGAGCAGTTCTTC
TRBD2	NA	TRBJ2-1	TRBV27	CASSPDRAGGWNEQFF	TGTGCCAGCAGCCCCGATCGAGCGGGAGGGTGGAATGAGCAGTTCTTC
NA	NA	TRBJ1-4	TRBV4-1	CASSQGEGLANEKLFF	TGCGCCAGCAGCCAGGGGGAGGGGCTGGCTAATGAAAAACTGTTTTTT
TRBD2	NA	TRBJ2-1	TRBV25-1	CASRSAGVYNEQFF	TGTGCCAGCAGATCAGCGGGAGTTTACAATGAGCAGTTCTTC
NA	NA	TRBJ1-1	TRBV6-5	CASSWGENTEAFF	TGTGCCAGCAGTTGGGGGGAGAACACTGAAGCTTTCTTT
NA	once	TRBJ2-2	TRBV14	CATGDKFAGELFF	TGTGCCACTGGGGACAAATTCGCCGGGGAGCTGTTTTTT
TRBD1	NA	TRBJ2-7	TRBV7-3	CASSPKGQPYEQYF	TGTGCCAGCAGCCCTAAGGGACAGCCCTACGAGCAGTACTTC
NA	NA	TRBJ2-7	TRBV7-2	CASSLNSPLMPNEQYF	TGTGCCAGCAGCTTAAACTCGCCTTTGATGCCCAACGAGCAGTACTTC
NA	NA	TRBJ2-2	TRBV6-5	CASSYSGIPPGELFF	TGTGCCAGCAGTTACTCCGGGATCCCGCCCGGGGAGCTGTTTTTT
NA	NA	TRBJ2-7	TRBV6-1	CASDRGYRLYEQYF	TGTGCCAGCGATAGGGGCTACCGCCTCTACGAGCAGTACTTC
NA	NA	TRBJ2-3	TRBV5-1	CASSLVPSTDTQYF	TGCGCCAGCAGCTTGGTCCCCAGCACAGATACGCAGTATTTT
TRBD1	NA	TRBJ2-5	TRBV5-5	CASSVEGPGQGGQYF	TGTGCCAGCAGCGTCGAAGGTCCAGGACAGGGAGGCCAGTACTTC
NA	NA	TRBJ1-2	TRBV29-1	CSGWDYGYTF	TGCAGCGGATGGGACTATGGCTACACCTTC
NA	once	TRBJ1-2	TRBV2	CASTTPGFGYTF	TGTGCCAGCACAACACCGGGGTTTGGCTACACCTTC
NA	NA	TRBJ2-7	TRBV6-5	CASSYSSAFTYEQYF	TGTGCCAGCAGTTACTCATCAGCCTTTACCTACGAGCAGTACTTC
NA	NA	TRBJ1-5	TRBV6-5	CAISELGSRSAQHF	TGTGCCATCAGTGAGTTGGGATCAAGGTCGGCCCAGCATTTT
NA	NA	TRBJ1-1	TRBV2	CASSLLNTEAFF	TGTGCCAGCAGTCTGTTGAACACTGAAGCTTTCTTT
NA	NA	TRBJ1-4	TRBV10-1	CASSAGSNNEKLFF	TGCGCCAGCAGTGCGGGGTCCAATAATGAAAAACTGTTTTTT
NA	NA	TRBJ1-5	TRBV6-1	CASSESWRGQPQHF	TGTGCCAGCAGTGAAAGTTGGAGAGGTCAGCCCCAGCATTTT
TRBD1	NA	TRBJ1-1	TRBV2	CASTRTGGAGEAFF	TGTGCCAGCACCCGGACAGGGGGCGCGGGTGAAGCTTTCTTT
NA	once	TRBJ2-5	TRBV7-8	CASSLGGTDQETQYF	TGTGCCAGCAGCTTAGGGGGGACGGACCAAGAGACCCAGTACTTC
TRBD2	NA	TRBJ2-5	TRBV7-8	CASSPVVAGGPLETQYF	TGTGCCAGCAGCCCCGTGGTAGCGGGAGGGCCGTTGGAGACCCAGTACTTC
TRBD2	NA	TRBJ2-5	TRBV5-5	CASSSRGAGGYQETQYF	TGTGCCAGCAGCTCCCGGGGGGCGGGAGGCTACCAAGAGACCCAGTACTTC
TRBD2	NA	TRBJ2-7	TRBV27	CASSVLLASASYEQYF	TGTGCCAGCAGTGTCCTACTAGCGTCAGCTTCCTACGAGCAGTACTTC
TRBD2	NA	TRBJ2-2	TRBV9	CASSPRLAGTGELFF	TGTGCCAGCAGCCCCCGGCTAGCGGGGACCGGGGAGCTGTTTTTT
TRBD2	NA	TRBJ2-1	TRBV29-1	CSVERLAGGNEQFF	TGCAGCGTTGAACGACTAGCGGGAGGCAATGAGCAGTTCTTC
NA	NA	TRBJ1-5	TRBV7-2	CASSLVRPGRGRGGAQHF	TGTGCCAGCAGCTTAGTACGGCCGGGCAGGGGCCGCGGTGGAGCCCAGCATTTT